This note documents a single T cell receptor beta chain sequence. The data belong to a study of blood T cell repertoires in COVID-19. Study summary: Acute-phase and convalescent COVID-19 samples originated in the United States, Italy and Spain.

Per the germline V gene, CDR1 is LGHDT and CDR2 is YNNKEL (reference sequence). The CDR3 spans 16 residues. Trimming shortened V by 1 base and J by 3 bases, and 14 bases separated the two germline ends. How the authors handled the data: Amplification of reference gene primers provided the estimated nucleated cell counts. Libraries were prepared by immunoSEQ multiplex PCR; TCRdb keeps only in-frame clonotypes and omits some of them. The D gene and trimming were derived from the DNA, and the V and J assignments and clone size from that table. The table includes around 100,000 clones, roughly 84% detected once.

Material: peripheral blood. The sequence came from a man between 35 and 55 years old with acute or convalescent COVID-19. V usage is TRBV3-1 (or the pseudogene TRBV3-2) and J usage is TRBJ2-3, with D perhaps TRBD2 (6 bases). The CDR3 is CASSQGFGGGTDTQYF. CDR3 in DNA: TGTGCCAGCAGCCAAGGCTTCGGGGGTGGTACAGATACGCAGTATTTT.